This is a list of T cell receptor beta chains from one sample in a study of CD8 T cells in Susac syndrome. A single record per CDR3 protein comes from TCRdb applying MiXCR to the immunoSEQ multiplex PCR reads. This repertoire shows 150,000 to 200,000 distinct CDR3 sequences, 91% found once; its top ten account for about 0.09%. Sequencing input: CD4+ T cells from PBMCs. The receptor source for this set is a human donor with Susac syndrome. Each CDR3 is given with its conserved first and last residue. D genes are given only for firm matches. Clone size is stated in some rows and not others, as once, few, many or a class when expanded.

v_gene,j_gene,abundance,d_gene,len,CDR3nt,CDR3aa
TRBV30,TRBJ2-3,.,.,12,TGTGCCTGGAGTGTGGGAAGTAAGGCGCAGTATTTT,CAWSVGSKAQYF
TRBV19,TRBJ1-5,.,TRBD1,20,TGTGCCAGTAGTATAAGAAGGGACAGGGCCGGGGGGGGCGCTTATCAGCCCCAGCATTTT,CASSIRRDRAGGGAYQPQHF
TRBV11-1,TRBJ2-1,.,.,11,TGTGCCAGCAGCTACAACAATGAGCAGTTCTTC,CASSYNNEQFF
TRBV5-6,TRBJ1-2,.,.,14,TGTGCCAGCAGCTTGGGCGGTGGGGGCTCTGGCTACACCTTC,CASSLGGGGSGYTF
TRBV4-1,TRBJ1-2,.,.,14,TGCGCCAGCAGCCGGCCAGGGGAAGGAGAAGGCTACACCTTC,CASSRPGEGEGYTF
TRBV2,TRBJ2-2,.,.,12,TGTGCCAGCAGGATAGAGACCGGGGAGCTGTTTTTT,CASRIETGELFF
TRBV12-3/TRBV12-4,TRBJ1-5,.,TRBD1,15,TGTGCCAGCATCCAAGGACAGGGAAGAGATCAGCCCCAGCATTTT,CASIQGQGRDQPQHF
TRBV5-8,TRBJ1-5,.,.,12,TGTGCCAGCAGCTTGTCAGATCAGCCCCAGCATTTT,CASSLSDQPQHF
TRBV6-2/TRBV6-3,TRBJ1-5,.,TRBD1,16,TGTGCCAGCAGTTATTCCGGACAGGGGAGCAATCAGCCCCAGCATTTT,CASSYSGQGSNQPQHF
TRBV4-1,TRBJ2-1,.,TRBD2,18,TGCGCCAGCAGCCAAGATAATATCCGGACTAGTTCCTACAATGAGCAGTTCTTC,CASSQDNIRTSSYNEQFF
TRBV19,TRBJ1-1,.,TRBD1,15,TGTGCCAGTACTGGACAGGCCCGGATGAACACTGAAGCTTTCTTT,CASTGQARMNTEAFF
TRBV4-1,TRBJ2-5,.,.,14,TGCGCCAGCAGCCCCAACCCGGCTAAAGAGACCCAGTACTTC,CASSPNPAKETQYF
TRBV9,TRBJ2-1,.,TRBD2,19,TGTGCCAGCAGCGTAGAGGGTGATCCGGGACTAGCGGCGTACAATGAGCAGTTCTTC,CASSVEGDPGLAAYNEQFF
TRBV6-5,TRBJ2-7,few,TRBD1,15,TGTGCCAGCAGTTCCCCCGGGACAGGGGGCTACGAGCAGTACTTC,CASSSPGTGGYEQYF